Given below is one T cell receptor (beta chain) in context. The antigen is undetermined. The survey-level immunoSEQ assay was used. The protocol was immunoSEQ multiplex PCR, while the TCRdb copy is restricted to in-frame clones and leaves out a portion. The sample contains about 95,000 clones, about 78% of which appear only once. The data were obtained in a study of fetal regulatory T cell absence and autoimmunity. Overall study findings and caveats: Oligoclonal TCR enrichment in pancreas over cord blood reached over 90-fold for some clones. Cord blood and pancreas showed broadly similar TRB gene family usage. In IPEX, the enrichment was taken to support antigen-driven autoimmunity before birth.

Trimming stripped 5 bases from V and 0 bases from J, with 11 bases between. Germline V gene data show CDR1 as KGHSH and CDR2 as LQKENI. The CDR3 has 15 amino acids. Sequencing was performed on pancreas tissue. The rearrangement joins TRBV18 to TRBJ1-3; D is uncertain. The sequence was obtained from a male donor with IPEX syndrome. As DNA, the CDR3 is TGTGCCAGCTCAAAGGACGGAAACTCTGGAAACACCATATATTTT. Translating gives CASSKDGNSGNTIYF.